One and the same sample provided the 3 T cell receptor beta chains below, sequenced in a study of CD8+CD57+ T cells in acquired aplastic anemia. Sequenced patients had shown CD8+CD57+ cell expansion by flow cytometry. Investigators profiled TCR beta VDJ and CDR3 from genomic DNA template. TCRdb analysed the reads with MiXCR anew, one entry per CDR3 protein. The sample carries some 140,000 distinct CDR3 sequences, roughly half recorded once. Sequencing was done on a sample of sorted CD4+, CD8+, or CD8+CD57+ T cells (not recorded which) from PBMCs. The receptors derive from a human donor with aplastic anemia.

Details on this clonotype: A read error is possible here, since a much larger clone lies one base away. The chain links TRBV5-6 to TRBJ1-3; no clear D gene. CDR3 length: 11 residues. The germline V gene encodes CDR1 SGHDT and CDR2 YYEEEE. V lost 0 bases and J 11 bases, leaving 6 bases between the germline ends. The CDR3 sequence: CASSLGNAIYF. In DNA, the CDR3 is TGTGCCAGCAGCTTGGGTAACGCCATATATTTT.

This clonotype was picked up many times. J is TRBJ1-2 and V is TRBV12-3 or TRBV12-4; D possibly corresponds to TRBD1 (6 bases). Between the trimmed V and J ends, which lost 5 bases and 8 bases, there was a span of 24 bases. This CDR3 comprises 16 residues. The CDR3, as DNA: TGTGCCAGCAGTACCCTGGGGGGCAGGGGAGCGGGGGGCTACACCTTC. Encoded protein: CASSTLGGRGAGGYTF.

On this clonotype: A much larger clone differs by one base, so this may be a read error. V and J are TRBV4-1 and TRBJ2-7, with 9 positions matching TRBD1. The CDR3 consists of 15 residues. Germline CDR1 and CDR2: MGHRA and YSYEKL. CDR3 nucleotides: TGCGCCAGCAGCGACCGGGACAGGGTCTCCTGCGAGCAGTACTTC. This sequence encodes CASSDRDRVSCEQYF.